The clone carrying this T cell receptor beta chain appeared many times. The target antigen is unknown. This record comes from a study of CD8 T cells in ankylosing spondylitis. TCRdb redid the calling of the 5' RACE reads with MiXCR, one entry per CDR3 protein. The data contain 230,000 or so distinct CDR3 sequences, more than 20% of them seen just once; the ten biggest clones take up roughly 0.67%. Study-wide findings and caveats: Disease-linked clones were found to be CD8+ and relatively rare in peripheral blood.

Germline loops: CDR1 SGHRS, CDR2 YFSETQ. CDR3 length equals 13 residues. The germline V and J ends were trimmed by 3 bases and 0 bases, with 6 bases remaining between them. Sequenced material: blood, either unsorted or a sorted T cell fraction (not recorded which). This TCR was recovered from a male donor with ankylosing spondylitis or in good health (not recorded which). V is TRBV5-1 and J is TRBJ2-5; D gene unclear. This chain's CDR3 is CASSYGDQETQYF. CDR3 sequence (DNA): TGCGCCAGCAGCTACGGAGACCAAGAGACCCAGTACTTC. The whole variable domain, remainder taken from reference TRBV5-1 and TRBJ2-5, is KAGVTQTPRYLIKTRGQQVTLSCSPISGHRSVSWYQQTPGQGLQFLFEYFSETQRNKGNFPGRFSGRQFSNSRSEMNVSTLELGDSALYLCASSYGDQETQYFGPGTRLLVL.